These 14 T cell receptor beta chains were all obtained from the same sample, sequenced in a study of cytomegalovirus exposure and HLA in healthy donors. Clones were sequenced by immunoSEQ multiplex PCR, and TCRdb holds only the in-frame ones, with some missing. The sample lists 89,000 or so clones; under 95% were seen once. Sequences were obtained from PBMCs. The origin of the receptors is a woman aged 30 to 39 in good health and CMV-seropositive.

This chain connects TRBV7-2 to TRBJ2-2; 11 bases map to TRBD2. This CDR3 has 18 amino acids. The germline V gene encodes CDR1 SGHTA and CDR2 FQGNSA. V gave up 5 bases and J gave up 4 bases; unmatched junction bases: 12. The DNA of the CDR3 is TGTGCCAGCAGCCCGGGACTAGCGGCGATCCTGGGCACCGGGGAGCTGTTTTTT. This encodes CASSPGLAAILGTGELFF.

DNA of the CDR3: TGTGCCAGCATATCCCAGGGGGCCACCGGGGAGCTGTTTTTT. Translated: CASISQGATGELFF. This rearrangement joins TRBV28 to TRBJ2-2; 8 positions match TRBD1. This CDR3 spans 14 amino acids. From germline, CDR1 is MDHEN and CDR2 SYDVKM. The J segment lost 4 bases and the V segment lost 7 bases, leaving 5 bases of the junction unmatched.

The chain couples TRBV4-1 to TRBJ1-2; possible D gene TRBD1, 5 bases. Trimming removed 1 base from V and 5 bases from J, with 17 bases in between. Germline V gene data show CDR1 as MGHRA and CDR2 as YSYEKL. The CDR3 is 16 amino acids. The CDR3 loop is CASSQAGTDYGYGYTF. CDR3 bases: TGCGCCAGCAGCCAAGCCGGGACGGACTACGGTTATGGCTACACCTTC.

V and J are TRBV19 and TRBJ2-7, with D tentatively TRBD1 (5 bases). There are 14 residues in the CDR3. V lost 7 bases and J 4 bases, leaving 17 bases between the germline ends. Germline V lookup: CDR1 LNHDA, CDR2 SQIVND (reference sequence). CDR3 bases: TGTGCCAGTACCACAGGAGACCAGACGTACGAGCAGTACTTC. Amino acid sequence: CASTTGDQTYEQYF.

For the CDR3, the DNA is TGTGCCAGCAGCTTAGGTTCAGGGAACACTGAAGCTTTCTTT. Its protein product is CASSLGSGNTEAFF. The rearrangement links TRBV11-2 to TRBJ1-1; D is unclear. The CDR3 runs 14 residues. With 1 base removed from V and 1 base from J, the gap between germline ends came to 7 bases. The germline V gene encodes CDR1 SGHAT and CDR2 FQNNGV.

This chain uses TRBV5-5 with TRBJ2-1; 14 nucleotides match TRBD2. Germline-derived CDR1 and CDR2 are SGHKS and YYEKEE (reference sequence). The junction had 5 bases not matched to a gene; V was cut back by 3 bases and J by 9 bases. This CDR3 has 15 amino acids. This chain's CDR3 is CASSSTSGRASEQFF. CDR3 nucleotides: TGTGCCAGCAGCTCGACTAGCGGGAGGGCCAGTGAGCAGTTCTTC.

The rearrangement uses TRBV6-5 and TRBJ1-2, with TRBD1 matching 8 bases. With V trimmed by 10 bases and J by 5 bases, 6 bases remained unmatched. This CDR3 contains 12 residues. CDR1 is MNHEY, CDR2 SVGAGI, per germline. The CDR3 DNA sequence: TGTGCCACCACGGACAGGGCTTATGGCTACACCTTC. This codes for CATTDRAYGYTF.

V gene TRBV9 combines with J gene TRBJ2-4; 13 bases fit TRBD2. V gave up 3 bases and J gave up 10 bases; unmatched junction bases: 7. CDR1 is SGDLS, CDR2 YYNGEE, per germline. CDR3 length: 15 residues. The CDR3 here is CASSASGTSGAIQYF. The CDR3, as DNA: TGTGCCAGCAGCGCGTCCGGGACTAGCGGGGCGATTCAGTACTTC.

There are a few counts of this clone. CDR3 in DNA: TGCAGCGTTGAAGCCGGGACAGGGCAATACAATGAGCAGTTCTTC. It codes for CSVEAGTGQYNEQFF. The chain employs TRBV29-1 and TRBJ2-1; TRBD1 aligns across 9 bases. The V gene's germline CDR1 is SQVTM and CDR2 ANQGSEA. Losses at the gene ends were 1 base for V and 4 bases for J; bases not matched to a gene: 5. The CDR3 consists of 15 residues.

This chain uses TRBV28 with TRBJ1-2; D is perhaps TRBD1 (5 bases). CDR3 size: 14 residues. Germline values: CDR1 MDHEN, CDR2 SYDVKM. With 6 bases removed from V and 8 bases from J, the gap between germline ends came to 19 bases. CDR3 sequence reads: CASRPTSGLAGYTF. The DNA of the CDR3 is TGTGCCAGCAGACCGACGTCGGGACTTGCCGGCTACACCTTC.

The chain has TRBV7-9 and TRBJ2-7; 10 positions match TRBD1. The CDR3 is made up of 17 amino acids. Germline V gene lookup returns CDR1 SEHNR and CDR2 FQNEAQ (reference sequence). The V gene end was trimmed by 3 bases and the J gene end by 6 bases; junction bases not matched to a gene: 14. CDR3 region: CASSFAVRDRGPGEQYF. The DNA for the CDR3 is TGTGCCAGCAGCTTTGCCGTAAGGGACAGGGGTCCTGGCGAGCAGTACTTC. Full variable domain (outside the CDR3, taken from reference TRBV7-9 and TRBJ2-7): DTGVSQNPRHKITKRGQNVTFRCDPISEHNRLYWYRQTLGQGPEFLTYFQNEAQLEKSRLLSDRFSAERPKGSFSTLEIQRTEQGDSAMYLCASSFAVRDRGPGEQYFGPGTRLTVT.

The rearrangement joins TRBV11-2 to TRBJ2-3; TRBD2 matches at 7 bases. Germline CDR1 reads SGHAT; CDR2 reads FQNNGV. CDR3 length: 15 amino acids. J lost 5 bases, V lost 5 bases, and 10 bases had no gene match. CDR3 residues: CASSPVGREIDTQYF. DNA for the CDR3: TGTGCCAGCAGCCCGGTTGGGCGGGAGATAGATACGCAGTATTTT.

The chain employs TRBV27 and TRBJ2-5; a possible D gene is TRBD2 (5 bases). The V gene's germline CDR1 is MNHEY and CDR2 SMNVEV (reference sequence). The CDR3 loop spans 16 amino acids. V lost 3 bases and J 1 base, leaving 15 bases between the germline ends. The CDR3 DNA is TGTGCCAGCAGTTTTCGGCGGGCAAAGGCCCAAGAGACCCAGTACTTC. This gives the protein CASSFRRAKAQETQYF.

The J gene is TRBJ2-1, the V gene TRBV4-1, with 13 nucleotides matching TRBD2. Germline V CDR1 and CDR2: MGHRA, YSYEKL. Unmatched junction bases numbered 5, after V lost 3 bases and J lost 3 bases. The CDR3 is made up of 17 amino acids. DNA of the CDR3: TGCGCCAGCAGCCAGGATGGGACTAGCGGGAACTACAATGAGCAGTTCTTC. This translates into CASSQDGTSGNYNEQFF.